This TCR beta chain comes out of a study of human thymus T cells. Study-wide results and caveats: As related research reported, thymic repertoires overlapped highly among unrelated individuals. Both thymic and peripheral blood repertoires showed apparently biased V and J usage.

Sequenced by immunoSEQ multiplex PCR; TCRdb stores in-frame clones only, minus some. This table holds tens of thousands of clones, nearly 98% found once. Comments on this clone: Its antigen is undetermined.

Thymic tissue was derived from resections collected during corrective heart surgery. Germline V gene data show CDR1 as LNHDA and CDR2 as SQIVND (reference sequence). The CDR3 loop spans 14 amino acids. Trimming shortened V by 3 bases and J by 2 bases, and 10 bases separated the two germline ends. The sequencing input was thymus tissue. This TCR came from a boy in the first two years of life with a congenital heart defect but otherwise immunologically healthy. The J gene is TRBJ1-1, the V gene TRBV19; no firm D call. Written as DNA, the CDR3 is TGTGCCAGTAGTATTGAGTGGGTTAACACTGAAGCTTTCTTT. Translated: CASSIEWVNTEAFF.